A single sample gave rise to the 20 T cell receptor beta chains below, sequenced in a study of blood T cell repertoires in COVID-19. Clones were read by immunoSEQ multiplex PCR, and TCRdb kept only the in-frame ones, dropping some. The table records about 80,000 clones, 60% to 85% of them present only once. Sequencing used peripheral blood. Receptor source: a human donor in a cohort sampled during active COVID-19.

This rearrangement joins TRBV5-4 to TRBJ2-5; 8 nucleotides agree with TRBD1. Trimming took 3 bases from V and 5 from J; bases not matched to a gene: 6. CDR3 length equals 14 residues. The germline V gene encodes CDR1 SGHNT and CDR2 YYREEE (reference sequence). The CDR3 region is CASSSQGAGETQYF. CDR3 nucleotide sequence: TGTGCCAGCAGCTCTCAGGGGGCGGGGGAGACCCAGTACTTC.

The chain joins TRBV10-3 to TRBJ2-3; 7 bases are a match to TRBD2. V lost 1 base, J lost 4 bases, and 2 bases stayed unmatched. This CDR3 contains 14 residues. Germline values: CDR1 ENHRY, CDR2 SYGVKD. The DNA of the CDR3 is TGTGCCATCAGTGAGTTGGGGGGGTCAGATACGCAGTATTTT. It codes for CAISELGGSDTQYF.

The rearrangement joins TRBV3-1 (or the pseudogene TRBV3-2) to TRBJ2-2; D may be TRBD2 (6 bases). The CDR3 loop spans 15 amino acids. From germline, CDR1 is LGHDT and CDR2 YNNKEL (reference sequence). Trimming left V 0 bases short and J 8 bases short, with 13 bases between. The CDR3 region is CASSQDLAGFGELFF. CDR3 bases: TGTGCCAGCAGCCAAGATCTGGCGGGGTTTGGGGAGCTGTTTTTT.

V usage is TRBV6-5 and J usage is TRBJ2-5, with TRBD2 as a possible D gene (6 bases). Trimming left V 5 bases short and J 0 bases short, with 13 bases between. There are 15 residues in the CDR3. Germline V CDR1 and CDR2: MNHEY, SVGAGI. CDR3 loop: CASSHRDWYQETQYF. CDR3 DNA: TGTGCCAGCAGTCACCGGGACTGGTACCAAGAGACCCAGTACTTC.

This chain links TRBV7-2 with TRBJ2-2, with D perhaps TRBD1 (5 bases). Germline assignment: CDR1 SGHTA and CDR2 FQGNSA. V was cut by 2 bases and J by 6 bases, with 13 bases left in between. This CDR3 has 15 residues. The CDR3 nucleotides are TGTGCCAGCAGCTTAATCACAGGTTACTCCGGGGAGCTGTTTTTT. This gives the protein CASSLITGYSGELFF.

The genes are TRBV7-9 and TRBJ1-1; 7 nucleotides match TRBD1. Per the germline V gene, CDR1 is SEHNR and CDR2 is FQNEAQ (reference sequence). V shed 2 bases and J 1 base; nucleotides not matched to a gene: 7. CDR3 length: 16 amino acids. The CDR3, as DNA: TGTGCCAGCAGCTTAAGGGACAGTAGTTGGAACACTGAAGCTTTCTTT. This encodes CASSLRDSSWNTEAFF.

The V and J genes are TRBV28 and TRBJ2-1; D is possibly TRBD1 (6 bases). V was clipped by 5 bases and J by 5 bases, with 22 bases between them. This CDR3 spans 17 amino acids. The germline gives CDR1 MDHEN, CDR2 SYDVKM. The CDR3 DNA is TGTGCCAGCAGTCCCCCGTGGGGGACAATTGGGGACAATGAGCAGTTCTTC. It encodes CASSPPWGTIGDNEQFF.

This clone was observed a handful of times. The V call is TRBV13, the J call TRBJ2-3, with D maybe TRBD2 (5 bases). V was clipped by 7 bases and J by 1 base, with 18 bases between them. The CDR3 has 16 residues. The V gene's germline CDR1 is PRHDT and CDR2 FYEKMQ (reference sequence). Here the CDR3 reads CASTGDAGLRTDTQYF. The CDR3 DNA reads TGTGCCAGCACCGGGGATGCGGGCCTTCGCACAGATACGCAGTATTTT.

The chain is built from TRBV2 and TRBJ2-7; D may be TRBD2 (6 bases). Germline V CDR1 and CDR2: SNHLY, FYNNEI. There are 15 residues in the CDR3. Trimming removed 7 bases from V and 2 bases from J, with 18 bases in between. CDR3 protein: CASNGGLDPPYEQYV. The CDR3 coding sequence is TGTGCCAGCAATGGAGGGCTCGATCCCCCCTACGAGCAGTACGTC.

The chain is built from TRBV6-5 and TRBJ2-3; no clear D gene. In germline, CDR1 is MNHEY, CDR2 SVGAGI. The V gene lost 2 bases and the J gene lost 2 bases, with 8 bases spanning the gap. The CDR3 loop spans 14 amino acids. CDR3 region: CASSYERSTDTQYF. CDR3 DNA sequence: TGTGCCAGCAGTTACGAGCGCTCCACAGATACGCAGTATTTT.

Concerning this clone itself: At one end the junction does not follow the germline gene, possibly because of a read error. The genes are TRBV27 and TRBJ2-4, with 7 nucleotides matching TRBD2. Germline V gives CDR1 MNHEY, CDR2 SMNVEV (reference sequence). The length of the CDR3 is 13 residues. The CDR3 protein is CASSLSSGALRHF. CDR3 coding DNA: TGTGCCAGCAGTTTATCGAGCGGGGCACTAAGACACTTC.

The chain carries TRBV2 and TRBJ1-5; the D is unclear. With 6 bases removed from V and 1 base from J, the gap between germline ends came to 22 bases. CDR1 SNHLY and CDR2 FYNNEI come from the germline V gene. The CDR3 contains 18 residues. The CDR3 coding sequence is TGTGCCAGCAGGGGGTCTGATTCGGGGTCTAAGAGCAATCAGCCCCAGCATTTT. Protein product: CASRGSDSGSKSNQPQHF.

This clone was counted between two and nine times. A much larger clone is a single base away; this may be a read error. V gene TRBV6-6 combines with J gene TRBJ1-6; D is uncertain. The CDR3 is 16 amino acids. V was cut by 8 bases and J by 10 bases, with 24 bases left in between. Looked up from germline, CDR1 is MNHNY and CDR2 is SVGAGI (reference sequence). CDR3 in amino acids: CASCWGGLGEGSPLHF. The CDR3 DNA reads TGTGCCAGCTGTTGGGGTGGGTTGGGAGAGGGATCACCCCTCCACTTT.

The chain links TRBV5-1 to TRBJ2-3; D unclear. Trimming left V 5 bases short and J 1 base short, with 14 bases between. CDR3 length: 15 residues. From germline, CDR1 is SGHRS and CDR2 YFSETQ. Here the CDR3 DNA reads TGCGCCAGCAGTTTACCGCCCGCGGGCACAGATACGCAGTATTTT. As protein: CASSLPPAGTDTQYF.

The V gene is TRBV7-6, the J gene TRBJ2-3, with 7 bases identical to TRBD2. Trimming took 1 base from V and 0 from J; bases not matched to a gene: 7. CDR1 is SGHVS, CDR2 FNYEAQ, per germline. CDR3 length equals 17 residues. CDR3 bases: TGTGCCAGCAGCTTAGGGGCTAGCGGACCTAGCACAGATACGCAGTATTTT. Translating it yields CASSLGASGPSTDTQYF.

The chain has TRBV6-6 and TRBJ2-1; no reliable D call. CDR3 length: 14 amino acids. With 7 bases removed from V and 4 bases from J, the gap between germline ends came to 14 bases. Germline CDR1 MNHNY, CDR2 SVGAGI (reference sequence). CDR3 amino acids: CASTQDLRYNEQFF. CDR3 in DNA: TGTGCCAGCACCCAAGATCTACGGTACAATGAGCAGTTCTTC.

The chain uses TRBV5-5 and TRBJ2-7; TRBD1 aligns across 9 bases. The V gene's germline CDR1 is SGHKS and CDR2 YYEKEE (reference sequence). The CDR3 spans 15 residues. With V trimmed by 4 bases and J by 1 base, 6 bases remained unmatched. The CDR3 spells CASSPGQGVSYEQYF. The CDR3 bases are TGTGCCAGCAGCCCGGGACAGGGAGTTTCCTACGAGCAGTACTTC.

The V call is TRBV10-2, the J call TRBJ2-7, with D perhaps TRBD2 (6 bases). Looked up from germline, CDR1 is WSHSY and CDR2 is SAAADI. V shed 8 bases and J shed 2 bases, with 13 bases lying between them. The CDR3 spans 13 residues. The CDR3 DNA is TGCGCCAGCCGGGCGGCGGGGACCTACGAGCAGTACGTC. This encodes CASRAAGTYEQYV.

This clone was seen only a few times. Within the sample, other DNA sequences also encode this same CDR3. The chain couples TRBV24-1 to TRBJ1-2, with 11 bases lining up with TRBD1. V dropped 2 bases and J dropped 3; count of bases not matched to a gene: 4. Germline lookup yields CDR1 KGHDR and CDR2 SFDVKD. CDR3 length equals 16 residues. The CDR3 nucleotides read TGTGCCACCAGTGATTCCGGGACAGGGGGGGACTATGGCTACACCTTC. Protein: CATSDSGTGGDYGYTF.

The J gene is TRBJ2-1, the V gene TRBV5-1; maybe TRBD2 (6 bases). Looked up from germline, CDR1 is SGHRS and CDR2 is YFSETQ. The V gene lost 4 bases and the J gene lost 7 bases, with 6 bases spanning the gap. This CDR3 has 11 amino acids. CDR3 coding DNA: TGCGCCAGCAGCCGGGGGAATGAGCAGTTCTTC. It codes for CASSRGNEQFF.